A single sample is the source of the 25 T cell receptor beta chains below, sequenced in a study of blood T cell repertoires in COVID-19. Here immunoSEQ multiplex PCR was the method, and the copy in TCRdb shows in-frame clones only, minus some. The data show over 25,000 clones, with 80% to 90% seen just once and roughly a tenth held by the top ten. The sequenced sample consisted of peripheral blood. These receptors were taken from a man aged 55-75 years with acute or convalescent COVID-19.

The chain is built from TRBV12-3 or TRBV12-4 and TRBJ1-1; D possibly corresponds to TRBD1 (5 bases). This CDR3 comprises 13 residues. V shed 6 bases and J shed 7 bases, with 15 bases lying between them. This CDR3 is CASSDPAGIEAFF. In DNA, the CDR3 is TGTGCCAGCAGCGACCCGGCAGGGATTGAAGCTTTCTTT.

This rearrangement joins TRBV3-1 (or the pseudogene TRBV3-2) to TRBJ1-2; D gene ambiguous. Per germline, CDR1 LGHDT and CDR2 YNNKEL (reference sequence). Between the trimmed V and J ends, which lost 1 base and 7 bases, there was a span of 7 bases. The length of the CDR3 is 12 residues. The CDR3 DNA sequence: TGTGCCAGCAGCCAAGGTCGGGGTGGCTACACCTTC. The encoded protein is CASSQGRGGYTF.

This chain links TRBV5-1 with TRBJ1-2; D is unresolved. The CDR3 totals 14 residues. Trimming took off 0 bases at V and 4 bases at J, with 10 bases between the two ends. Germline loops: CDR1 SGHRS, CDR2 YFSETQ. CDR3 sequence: CASSLAHGAYGYTF. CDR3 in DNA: TGCGCCAGCAGCTTGGCCCATGGAGCCTATGGCTACACCTTC.

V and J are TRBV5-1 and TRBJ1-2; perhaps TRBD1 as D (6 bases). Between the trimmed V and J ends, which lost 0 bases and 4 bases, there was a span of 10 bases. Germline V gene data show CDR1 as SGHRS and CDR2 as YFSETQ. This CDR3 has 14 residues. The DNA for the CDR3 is TGCGCCAGCAGCTTGGCACAGGGTACCTATGGCTACACCTTC. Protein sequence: CASSLAQGTYGYTF.

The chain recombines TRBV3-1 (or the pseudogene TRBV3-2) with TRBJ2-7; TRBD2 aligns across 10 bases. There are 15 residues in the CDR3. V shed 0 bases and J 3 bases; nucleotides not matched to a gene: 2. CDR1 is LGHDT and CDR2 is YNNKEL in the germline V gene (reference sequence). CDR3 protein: CASSQDRTSGYEQYF. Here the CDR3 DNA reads TGTGCCAGCAGCCAAGATAGGACTAGCGGCTACGAGCAGTACTTC.

The CDR3 reads CASSPHTIGYTF. Written as DNA, the CDR3 is TGTGCCAGCAGCCCTCATACTATAGGCTACACCTTC. The chain carries TRBV9 and TRBJ1-2; D is ambiguous. V lost 4 bases and J lost 8, with 12 bases in between. In germline, CDR1 is SGDLS, CDR2 YYNGEE. The CDR3 has 12 residues.

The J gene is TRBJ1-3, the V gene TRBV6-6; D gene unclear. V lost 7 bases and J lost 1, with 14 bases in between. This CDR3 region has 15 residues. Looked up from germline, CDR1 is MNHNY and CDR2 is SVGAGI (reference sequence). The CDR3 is CASNYGGWSGNTIYF. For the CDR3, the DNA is TGTGCCAGCAACTATGGAGGGTGGTCTGGAAACACCATATATTTT.

The CDR3 here is CASSPALMGGPNEQFF. The CDR3 DNA reads as TGTGCCAGCTCACCAGCTCTCATGGGGGGGCCCAATGAGCAGTTCTTC. The V and J genes are TRBV18 and TRBJ2-1; maybe TRBD2 (7 bases). The CDR3 is 16 amino acids. Germline-derived CDR1 and CDR2 are KGHSH and LQKENI. Trimming removed 2 bases at V and 6 bases at J, with 17 bases between.

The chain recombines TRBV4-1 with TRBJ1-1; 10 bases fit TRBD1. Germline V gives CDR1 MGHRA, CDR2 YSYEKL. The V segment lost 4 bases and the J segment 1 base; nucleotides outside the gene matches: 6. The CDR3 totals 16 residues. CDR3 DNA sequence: TGCGCCAGCAGCCCGGGACAGGGGCCCCGGAACACTGAAGCTTTCTTT. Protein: CASSPGQGPRNTEAFF.

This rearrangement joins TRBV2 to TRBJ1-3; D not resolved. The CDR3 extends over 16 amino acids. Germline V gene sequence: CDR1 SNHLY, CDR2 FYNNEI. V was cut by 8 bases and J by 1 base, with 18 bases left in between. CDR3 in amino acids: CASASHGAVSGNTIYF. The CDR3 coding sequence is TGTGCCAGCGCGTCACATGGAGCGGTTTCTGGAAACACCATATATTTT.

CDR3 DNA sequence: TGTGCCAGCGGAAGACAGGGGCAGGATGAAAAACTGTTTTTT. Protein: CASGRQGQDEKLFF. The rearrangement uses TRBV6-5 and TRBJ1-4; 8 bases are shared with TRBD1. The CDR3 length is 14 residues. CDR1 and CDR2 from the germline V gene are MNHEY and SVGAGI. V lost 8 bases and J lost 6; bases outside the gene matches: 8.

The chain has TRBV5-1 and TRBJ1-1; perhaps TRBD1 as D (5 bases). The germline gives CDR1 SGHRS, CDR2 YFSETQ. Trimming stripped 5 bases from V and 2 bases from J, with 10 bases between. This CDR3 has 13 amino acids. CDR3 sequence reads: CASSWGSNTEAFF. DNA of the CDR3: TGCGCCAGCAGTTGGGGCAGTAACACTGAAGCTTTCTTT.

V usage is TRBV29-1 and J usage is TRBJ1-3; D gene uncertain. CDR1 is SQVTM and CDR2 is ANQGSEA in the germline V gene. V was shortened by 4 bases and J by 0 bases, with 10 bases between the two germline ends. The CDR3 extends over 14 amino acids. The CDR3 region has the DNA TGCAGCGTTGTTTCCGCAGGCTCTGGAAACACCATATATTTT. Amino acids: CSVVSAGSGNTIYF.

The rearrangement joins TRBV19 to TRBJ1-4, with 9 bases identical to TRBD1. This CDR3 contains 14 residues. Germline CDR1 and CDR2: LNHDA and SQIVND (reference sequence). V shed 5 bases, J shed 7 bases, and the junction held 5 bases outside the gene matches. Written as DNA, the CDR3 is TGTGCCAGTAGTCCCGGGACAGGGTTTGAAAAACTGTTTTTT. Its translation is CASSPGTGFEKLFF.

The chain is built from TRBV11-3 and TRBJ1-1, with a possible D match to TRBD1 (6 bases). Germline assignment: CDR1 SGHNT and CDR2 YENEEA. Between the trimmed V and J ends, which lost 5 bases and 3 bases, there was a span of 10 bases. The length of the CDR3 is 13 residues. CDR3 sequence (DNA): TGTGCCAGCAGCCGGGGGGGGCACACTGAAGCTTTCTTT. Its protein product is CASSRGGHTEAFF.

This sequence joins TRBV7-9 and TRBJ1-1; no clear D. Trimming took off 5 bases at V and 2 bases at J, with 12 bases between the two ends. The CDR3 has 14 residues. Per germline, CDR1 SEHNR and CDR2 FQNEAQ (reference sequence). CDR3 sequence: CASSPQAVNTEAFF. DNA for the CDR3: TGTGCCAGCAGCCCTCAGGCCGTTAACACTGAAGCTTTCTTT. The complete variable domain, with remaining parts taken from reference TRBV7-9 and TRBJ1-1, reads DTGVSQNPRHKITKRGQNVTFRCDPISEHNRLYWYRQTLGQGPEFLTYFQNEAQLEKSRLLSDRFSAERPKGSFSTLEIQRTEQGDSAMYLCASSPQAVNTEAFFGQGTRLTVV.

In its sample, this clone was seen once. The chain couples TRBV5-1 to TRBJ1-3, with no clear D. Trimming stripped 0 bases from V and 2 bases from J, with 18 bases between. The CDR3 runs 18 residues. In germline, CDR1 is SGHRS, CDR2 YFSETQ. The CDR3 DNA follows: TGCGCCAGCAGCTTGGGTTATGATACTCCGAGCCCTGGAAACACCATATATTTT. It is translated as CASSLGYDTPSPGNTIYF.

CDR3 nucleotide sequence: TGTGCCAGCAGCTTAATCGGGGATAGGCAGTACTTC. This sequence encodes CASSLIGDRQYF. The rearrangement links TRBV7-6 to TRBJ2-7, with D possibly matching TRBD2 (5 bases). The germline V gene has CDR1 SGHVS and CDR2 FNYEAQ. The CDR3 runs 12 residues. Trimming stripped 2 bases from V and 9 bases from J, with 11 bases between.

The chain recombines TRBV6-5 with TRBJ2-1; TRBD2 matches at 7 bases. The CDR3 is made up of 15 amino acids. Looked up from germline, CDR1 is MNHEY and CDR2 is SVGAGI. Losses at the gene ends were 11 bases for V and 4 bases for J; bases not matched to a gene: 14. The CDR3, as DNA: TGTGCCGTCCGAAGGGAACGCGGGAGTTACAATGAGCAGTTCTTC. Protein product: CAVRRERGSYNEQFF.

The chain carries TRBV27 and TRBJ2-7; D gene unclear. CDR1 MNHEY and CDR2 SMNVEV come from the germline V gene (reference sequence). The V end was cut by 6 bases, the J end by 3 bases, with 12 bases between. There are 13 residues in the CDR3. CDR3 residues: CASSIALGYEQYF. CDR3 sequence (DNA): TGTGCCAGCAGCATCGCTCTAGGCTACGAGCAGTACTTC.

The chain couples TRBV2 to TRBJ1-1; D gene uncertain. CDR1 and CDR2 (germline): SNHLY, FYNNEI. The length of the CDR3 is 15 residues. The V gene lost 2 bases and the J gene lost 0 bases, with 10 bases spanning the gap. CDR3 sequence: CASSESPGLNTEAFF. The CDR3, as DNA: TGTGCCAGCAGTGAAAGCCCCGGGTTGAACACTGAAGCTTTCTTT.

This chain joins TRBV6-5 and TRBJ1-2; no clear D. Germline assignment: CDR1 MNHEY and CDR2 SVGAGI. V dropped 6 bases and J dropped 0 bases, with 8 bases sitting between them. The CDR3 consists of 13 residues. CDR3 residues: CASRLDSNYGYTF. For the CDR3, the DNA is TGTGCCAGCAGGCTGGACTCTAACTATGGCTACACCTTC.

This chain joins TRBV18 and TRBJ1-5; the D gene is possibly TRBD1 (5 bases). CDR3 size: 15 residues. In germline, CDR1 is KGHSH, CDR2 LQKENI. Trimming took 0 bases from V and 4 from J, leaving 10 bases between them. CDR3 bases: TGTGCCAGCTCACCACCGGGCGGGGGTAATCAGCCCCAGCATTTT. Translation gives CASSPPGGGNQPQHF.

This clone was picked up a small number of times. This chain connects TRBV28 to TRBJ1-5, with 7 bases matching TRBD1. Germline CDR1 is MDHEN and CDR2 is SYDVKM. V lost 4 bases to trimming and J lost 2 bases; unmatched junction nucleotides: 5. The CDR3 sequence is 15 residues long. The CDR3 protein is CASSYPGTGNQPQHF. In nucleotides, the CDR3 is TGTGCCAGCAGTTACCCAGGGACAGGCAATCAGCCCCAGCATTTT.

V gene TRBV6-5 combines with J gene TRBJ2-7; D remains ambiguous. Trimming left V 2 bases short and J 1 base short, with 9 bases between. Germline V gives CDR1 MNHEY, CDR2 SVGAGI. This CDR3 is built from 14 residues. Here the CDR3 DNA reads TGTGCCAGCAGTTACGACGACTCGTCCTACGAGCAGTACTTC. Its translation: CASSYDDSSYEQYF.